The 9 T cell receptor beta chains reported below all come from one sample, sequenced in a study of CD8+CD57+ T cells in acquired aplastic anemia. CDR3 and TCR beta VDJ profiling relied on genomic DNA as the template. TCRdb re-called the reads through MiXCR, storing one row per CDR3 protein. The table lists about 190,000 distinct CDR3 sequences, 54% of them singletons. Sequencing input: sorted CD4+, CD8+, or CD8+CD57+ T cells (not recorded which) from PBMCs. The receptors come from a human donor in good health, serving as a control.

This clonotype has ten or more counts. The genes are TRBV11-2 and TRBJ2-6; D unresolved. Germline CDR1 is SGHAT and CDR2 is FQNNGV. V lost 8 bases to trimming and J lost 0 bases, with 14 bases between them. This CDR3 is built from 16 residues. In DNA form, the CDR3 reads TGTGCCAGCTTTACCCTTAGGCGCTCTGGGGCCAACGTCCTGACTTTC. Translated: CASFTLRRSGANVLTF.

This chain links TRBV6-5 with TRBJ1-2; D not certain. The germline V and J ends were trimmed by 6 bases and 8 bases, with 19 bases remaining between them. Germline V CDR1 and CDR2: MNHEY, SVGAGI. CDR3 length: 14 amino acids. The CDR3 spells CASSLVVTPQGYTF. Here the CDR3 DNA reads TGTGCCAGCAGCTTAGTTGTTACCCCCCAGGGCTACACCTTC.

This clonotype was seen many times. V and J are TRBV7-8 and TRBJ1-4, with no clear D. The CDR3 covers 15 residues. V was shortened by 0 bases and J by 4 bases, with 9 bases between the two germline ends. Germline V gene lookup returns CDR1 SGHVS and CDR2 FQNEAQ. The CDR3 reads CASSLALGRNEKLFF. The CDR3 DNA follows: TGTGCCAGCAGCTTAGCGCTTGGCCGTAATGAAAAACTGTTTTTT.

This clonotype was observed many times. The J gene is TRBJ2-1, the V gene TRBV7-2, with 8 bases matching TRBD1. The CDR3 extends over 14 amino acids. Germline V gene sequence: CDR1 SGHTA, CDR2 FQGNSA. J was trimmed by 7 bases and V by 6 bases; bases with no gene match: 8. The DNA of the CDR3 is TGTGCCAGCAGAAAGGGACAGGAAAAAAATGAGCAGTTCTTC. The encoded protein is CASRKGQEKNEQFF.

The genes are TRBV9 and TRBJ2-1, with 10 positions matching TRBD2. Trimming cost V 4 bases and J 6 bases; bases outside gene matches: 4. The germline V gene has CDR1 SGDLS and CDR2 YYNGEE. The CDR3 length is 14 residues. The chain's CDR3 is CASSPRLAGNEQFF. DNA of the CDR3: TGTGCCAGCAGCCCACGACTAGCGGGCAATGAGCAGTTCTTC.

Only one count was recorded for this clonotype. Here the CDR3 reads CASSISRDYGYTF. In DNA form, the CDR3 reads TGTGCCAGTAGTATAAGCAGGGACTATGGCTACACCTTC. This rearrangement joins TRBV19 to TRBJ1-2, with D perhaps TRBD1 (5 bases). This CDR3 is built from 13 residues. Germline CDR1 LNHDA, CDR2 SQIVND (reference sequence). Trimming pared 2 bases from V and 3 bases from J, leaving 7 bases between. The full variable domain, completed using reference TRBV19 and TRBJ1-2, is DGGITQSPKYLFRKEGQNVTLSCEQNLNHDAMYWYRQDPGQGLRLIYYSQIVNDFQKGDIAEGYSVSREKKESFPLTVTSAQKNPTAFYLCASSISRDYGYTFGSGTRLTVV.

The chain combines TRBV6-5 with TRBJ1-2; D call uncertain. The V gene's germline CDR1 is MNHEY and CDR2 SVGAGI. V lost 2 bases and J 2 bases, leaving 12 bases between the germline ends. This CDR3 has 15 amino acids. CDR3 sequence (DNA): TGTGCCAGCAGTTACCGAACAAGACGGAACTATGGCTACACCTTC. Its protein product is CASSYRTRRNYGYTF.

This chain connects TRBV2 to TRBJ1-2; 7 nucleotides line up with TRBD1. The CDR3 runs to 15 residues. CDR1 is SNHLY and CDR2 is FYNNEI in the germline V gene. Trimming at V came to 5 bases and at J to 2 bases, leaving 8 bases not matched to a gene. The CDR3 DNA follows: TGTGCCAGCAGTTACGGGACAGACCTAAACTATGGCTACACCTTC. It specifies CASSYGTDLNYGYTF.

This clonotype was counted a few times. The V gene is TRBV27, the J gene TRBJ1-4, with 9 nucleotides matching TRBD1. The CDR3 spans 16 residues. Germline loops: CDR1 MNHEY, CDR2 SMNVEV (reference sequence). V gave up 5 bases and J gave up 6 bases; unmatched junction bases: 10. CDR3 nucleotides: TGTGCCAGCAGTCCCTCTGGTGGGACAGGGTATGAAAAACTGTTTTTT. It codes for CASSPSGGTGYEKLFF.